This T cell receptor beta chain was identified during a study of blood T cell repertoires in COVID-19. Study at large: Whether acute or convalescent, the COVID-19 samples came from the United States, Italy and Spain. Sample material is recorded as cDNA or gDNA derived from T cells, B-cell-depleted T cells, or PBMCs.

Per the original data handling: Reference gene primers were amplified, and this amplification served to estimate nucleated cell counts. Sequencing used immunoSEQ multiplex PCR; TCRdb keeps in-frame clones, though not all of them. V and J calls and clone size are those listed in that table; D and trimming were worked out from the DNA. Altogether more than 250,000 clones are present, 84% being singletons, with the ten largest covering about 9.1%. Looked up from germline, CDR1 is MNHEY and CDR2 is SMNVEV (reference sequence). After removal of 3 bases from V and 0 bases from J, the junction contained 5 bases not matched to a gene. This CDR3 is built from 16 residues.

This clonotype originated in a human donor in a cohort sampled during active COVID-19. The chain uses TRBV27 and TRBJ1-3; 7 bases align to TRBD1. Input material: peripheral blood. DNA of the CDR3: TGTGCCAGCAGTTTGACAGGGAGAAACTCTGGAAACACCATATATTTT. The encoded protein is CASSLTGRNSGNTIYF.